This TCR beta chain was identified in a study of shared clonotypes between healthy human individuals. General study findings and limits: The generation probabilities recorded for non-shared clonotypes fell below those of clonotypes shared by all four donors. There were few donors, and this limited the genetic and exposure-history diversity represented. What naive subsets generally showed was a larger estimated richness than memory subsets showed.

Notes on this clone: Its antigen remains unidentified.

The data were produced by immunoSEQ multiplex PCR, yet TCRdb's version contains in-frame clones alone and is incomplete. Altogether 2 million to 2.5 million clones are present, more than 80% being singletons, with the ten largest covering 0.39%. J gave up 1 base and V 6 bases, and 11 bases lay outside the gene matches. This CDR3 contains 16 residues. Germline assignment: CDR1 MNHNY and CDR2 SVGAGI (reference sequence). Partitioning of CD4+ cells yielded a CD45RA+ naive subset and a CD45RA-negative memory subset. J is TRBJ2-5 and V is TRBV6-6; the match to TRBD1 covers 7 bases. The TCR was taken from a man aged 18 to 30 in good health. Some clones in this sample may be carry-over from other donors' samples. Sequences were obtained from naive CD4+ T cells from PBMCs. Subset here: CD45RA+ positively selected. The CDR3 sequence is CASRKPGQSLQETQYF. DNA of the CDR3: TGTGCCAGCAGGAAACCGGGACAGAGTCTCCAAGAGACCCAGTACTTC.